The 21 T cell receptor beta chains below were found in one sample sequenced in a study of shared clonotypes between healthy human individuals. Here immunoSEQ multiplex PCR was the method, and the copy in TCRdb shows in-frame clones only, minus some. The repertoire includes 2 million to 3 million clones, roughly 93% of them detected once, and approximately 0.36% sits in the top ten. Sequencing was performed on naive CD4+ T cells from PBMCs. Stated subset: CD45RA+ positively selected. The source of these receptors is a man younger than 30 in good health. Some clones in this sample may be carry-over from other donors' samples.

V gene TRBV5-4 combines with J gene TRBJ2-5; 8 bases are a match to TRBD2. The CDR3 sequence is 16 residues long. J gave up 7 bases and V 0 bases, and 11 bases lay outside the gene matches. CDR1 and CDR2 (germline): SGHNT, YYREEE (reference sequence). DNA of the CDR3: TGTGCCAGCAGCTTGGGTCTAGCGGGCGGACCTCGGACCCAGTACTTC. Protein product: CASSLGLAGGPRTQYF.

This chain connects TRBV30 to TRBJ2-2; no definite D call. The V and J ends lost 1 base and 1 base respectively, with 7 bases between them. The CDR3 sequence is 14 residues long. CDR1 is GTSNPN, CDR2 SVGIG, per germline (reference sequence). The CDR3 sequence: CAWSGVLNTGELFF. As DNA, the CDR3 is TGTGCCTGGAGTGGAGTCCTGAACACCGGGGAGCTGTTTTTT.

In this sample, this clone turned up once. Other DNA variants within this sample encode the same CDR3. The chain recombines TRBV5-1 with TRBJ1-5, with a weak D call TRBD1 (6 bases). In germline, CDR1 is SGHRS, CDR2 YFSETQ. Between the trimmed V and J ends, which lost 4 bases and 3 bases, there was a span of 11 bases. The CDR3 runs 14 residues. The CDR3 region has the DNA TGCGCCAGCAGCCCTGGGGGCTACAATCAGCCCCAGCATTTT. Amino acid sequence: CASSPGGYNQPQHF.

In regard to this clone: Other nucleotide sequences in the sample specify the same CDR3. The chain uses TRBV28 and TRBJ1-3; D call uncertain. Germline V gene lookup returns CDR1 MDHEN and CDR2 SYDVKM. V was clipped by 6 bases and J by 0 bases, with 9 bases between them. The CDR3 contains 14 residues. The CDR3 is CASSGLSSGNTIYF. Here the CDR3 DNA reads TGTGCCAGCAGCGGACTGTCCTCTGGAAACACCATATATTTT.

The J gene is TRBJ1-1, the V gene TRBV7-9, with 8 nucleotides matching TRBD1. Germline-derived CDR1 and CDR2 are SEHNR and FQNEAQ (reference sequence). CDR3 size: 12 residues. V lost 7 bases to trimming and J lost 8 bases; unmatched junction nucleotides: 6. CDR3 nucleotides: TGTGCCAGCATCGGCGGGACAGGAGAAGCTTTCTTT. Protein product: CASIGGTGEAFF.

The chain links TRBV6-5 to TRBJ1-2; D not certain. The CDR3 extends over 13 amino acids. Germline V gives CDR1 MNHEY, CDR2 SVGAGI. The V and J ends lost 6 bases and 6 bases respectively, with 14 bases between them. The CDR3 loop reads CASSYQAGNGYTF. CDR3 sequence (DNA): TGTGCCAGCAGCTACCAGGCGGGGAATGGCTACACCTTC.

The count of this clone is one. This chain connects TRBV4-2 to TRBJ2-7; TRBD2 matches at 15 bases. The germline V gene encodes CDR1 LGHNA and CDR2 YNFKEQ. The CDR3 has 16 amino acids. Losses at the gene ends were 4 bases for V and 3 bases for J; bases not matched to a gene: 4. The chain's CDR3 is CASSRTSGRGNYEQYF. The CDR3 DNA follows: TGTGCCAGCAGCCGGACTAGCGGGAGGGGCAACTACGAGCAGTACTTC.

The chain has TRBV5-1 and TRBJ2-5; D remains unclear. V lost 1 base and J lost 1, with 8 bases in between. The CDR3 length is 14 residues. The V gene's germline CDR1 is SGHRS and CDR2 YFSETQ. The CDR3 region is CASSLLNSQETQYF. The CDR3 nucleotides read TGCGCCAGCAGCTTGTTGAACAGCCAAGAGACCCAGTACTTC.

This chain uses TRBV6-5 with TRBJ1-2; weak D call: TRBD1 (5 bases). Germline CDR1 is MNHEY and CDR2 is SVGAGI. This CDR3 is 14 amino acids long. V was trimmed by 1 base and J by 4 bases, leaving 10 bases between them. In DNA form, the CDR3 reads TGTGCCAGCAGTTACTTCGGGGCGTCCTATGGCTACACCTTC. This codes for CASSYFGASYGYTF.

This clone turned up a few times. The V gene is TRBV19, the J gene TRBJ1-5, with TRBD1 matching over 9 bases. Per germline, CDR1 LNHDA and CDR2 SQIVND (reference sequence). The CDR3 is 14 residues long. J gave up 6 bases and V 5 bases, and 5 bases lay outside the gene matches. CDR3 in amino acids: CASSPQGAGQPQHF. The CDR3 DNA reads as TGTGCCAGTAGTCCACAGGGGGCGGGTCAGCCCCAGCATTTT. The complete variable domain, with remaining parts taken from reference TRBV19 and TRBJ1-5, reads DGGITQSPKYLFRKEGQNVTLSCEQNLNHDAMYWYRQDPGQGLRLIYYSQIVNDFQKGDIAEGYSVSREKKESFPLTVTSAQKNPTAFYLCASSPQGAGQPQHFGDGTRLSIL.

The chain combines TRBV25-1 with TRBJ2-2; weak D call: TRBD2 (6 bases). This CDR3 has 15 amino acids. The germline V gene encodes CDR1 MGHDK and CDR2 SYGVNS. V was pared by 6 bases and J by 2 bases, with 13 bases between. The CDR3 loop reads CASSEGLYNTGELFF. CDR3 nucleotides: TGTGCCAGCAGCGAGGGACTTTATAACACCGGGGAGCTGTTTTTT.

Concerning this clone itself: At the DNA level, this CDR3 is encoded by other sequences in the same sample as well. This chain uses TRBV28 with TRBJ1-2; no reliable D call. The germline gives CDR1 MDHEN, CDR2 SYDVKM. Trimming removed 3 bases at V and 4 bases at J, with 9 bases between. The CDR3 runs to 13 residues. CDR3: CASSLRRIYGYTF. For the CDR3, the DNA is TGTGCCAGCAGTTTGCGCCGGATCTATGGCTACACCTTC.

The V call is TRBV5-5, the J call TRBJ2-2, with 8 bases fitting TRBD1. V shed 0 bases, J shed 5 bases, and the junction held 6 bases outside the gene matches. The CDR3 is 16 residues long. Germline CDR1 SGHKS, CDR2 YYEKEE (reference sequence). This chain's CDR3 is CASSLGGQGLTGELFF. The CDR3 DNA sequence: TGTGCCAGCAGCTTGGGAGGACAGGGACTTACCGGGGAGCTGTTTTTT.

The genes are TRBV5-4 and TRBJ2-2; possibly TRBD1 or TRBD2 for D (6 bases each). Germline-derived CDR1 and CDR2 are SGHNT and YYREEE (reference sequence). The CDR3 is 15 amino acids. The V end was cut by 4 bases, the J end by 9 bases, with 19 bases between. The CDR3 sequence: CASSPRGVSTRELFF. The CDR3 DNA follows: TGTGCCAGCAGCCCGAGGGGGGTTAGTACACGGGAGCTGTTTTTT.

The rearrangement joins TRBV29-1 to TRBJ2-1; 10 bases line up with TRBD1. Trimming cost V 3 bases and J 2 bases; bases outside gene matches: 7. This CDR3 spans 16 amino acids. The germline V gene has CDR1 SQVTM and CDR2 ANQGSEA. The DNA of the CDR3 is TGCAGCGTTGAGGGGAGGGGACAGGGGACCTACAATGAGCAGTTCTTC. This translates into CSVEGRGQGTYNEQFF.

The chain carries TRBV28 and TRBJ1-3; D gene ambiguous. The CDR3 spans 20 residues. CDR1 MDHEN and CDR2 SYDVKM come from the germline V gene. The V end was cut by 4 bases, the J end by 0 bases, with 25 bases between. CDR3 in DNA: TGTGCCAGCAGTTCCTCCATCCGGCCGGCCTCTTCGAGCTCTGGAAACACCATATATTTT. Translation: CASSSSIRPASSSSGNTIYF.

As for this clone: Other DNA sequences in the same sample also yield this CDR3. CDR3 bases: TGTGCCAGCAGCTCCCGGGGCGGTTCCTACAATGAGCAGTTCTTC. Its translation is CASSSRGGSYNEQFF. The chain recombines TRBV5-6 with TRBJ2-1; either TRBD1 or TRBD2 may fit D (5 bases each). The CDR3 contains 15 residues. V shed 3 bases and J shed 1 base, with 11 bases lying between them. Germline assignment: CDR1 SGHDT and CDR2 YYEEEE. The full variable domain, with the rest looked up from reference TRBV5-6 and TRBJ2-1, is DAGVTQSPTHLIKTRGQQVTLRCSPKSGHDTVSWYQQALGQGPQFIFQYYEEEERQRGNFPDRFSGHQFPNYSSELNVNALLLGDSALYLCASSSRGGSYNEQFFGPGTRLTVL.

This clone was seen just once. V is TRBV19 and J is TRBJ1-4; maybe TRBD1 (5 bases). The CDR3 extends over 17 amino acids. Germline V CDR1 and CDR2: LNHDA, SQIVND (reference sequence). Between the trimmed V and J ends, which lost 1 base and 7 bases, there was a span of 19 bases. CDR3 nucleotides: TGTGCCAGTAGTATAGTCCCGGGACCCTCCGCCCTTGAAAAACTGTTTTTT. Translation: CASSIVPGPSALEKLFF.

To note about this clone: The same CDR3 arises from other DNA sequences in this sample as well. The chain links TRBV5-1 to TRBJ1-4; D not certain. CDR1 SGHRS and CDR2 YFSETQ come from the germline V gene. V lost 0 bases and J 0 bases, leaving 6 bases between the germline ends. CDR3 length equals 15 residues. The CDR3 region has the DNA TGCGCCAGCAGCTTGGGACTTGCAACTAATGAAAAACTGTTTTTT. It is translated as CASSLGLATNEKLFF.

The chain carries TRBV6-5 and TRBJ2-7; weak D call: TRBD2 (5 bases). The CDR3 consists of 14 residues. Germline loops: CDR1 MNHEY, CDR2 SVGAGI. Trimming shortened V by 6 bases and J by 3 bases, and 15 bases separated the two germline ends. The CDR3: CASSQLVSNYEQYF. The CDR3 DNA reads TGTGCCAGCAGCCAACTAGTGTCTAACTACGAGCAGTACTTC.

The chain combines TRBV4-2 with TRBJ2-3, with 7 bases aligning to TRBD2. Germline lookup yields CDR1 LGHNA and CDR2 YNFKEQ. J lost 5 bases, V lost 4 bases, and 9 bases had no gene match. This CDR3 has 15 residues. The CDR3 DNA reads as TGTGCCAGCAGCCTCCGGGAGGACCCCGGAGATACGCAGTATTTT. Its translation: CASSLREDPGDTQYF.